The 32 T cell receptor beta chains in this list originate from one sample, sequenced in a study of shared clonotypes between healthy human individuals. Libraries were prepared by immunoSEQ multiplex PCR; TCRdb keeps only in-frame clonotypes and omits some of them. This sample has about 1 million clones, with approximately 68% found just once. Sequenced: memory CD4+ T cells sorted from blood. Subset in this sample: CD45RA-negative fraction. Source of these receptors: a man aged 18 to 29 in good health.

The chain is built from TRBV30 and TRBJ2-7; no reliable D call. Trimming pared 4 bases from V and 4 bases from J, leaving 8 bases between. CDR1 and CDR2 from the germline V gene are GTSNPN and SVGIG (reference sequence). This CDR3 is 11 amino acids long. The CDR3 DNA reads as TGTGCCTGGACGGCGGCTTACGAGCAGTACTTC. This translates into CAWTAAYEQYF.

The chain combines TRBV5-6 with TRBJ2-3, with 10 bases matching TRBD2. V shed 4 bases and J 3 bases; nucleotides not matched to a gene: 11. Germline lookup yields CDR1 SGHDT and CDR2 YYEEEE. CDR3 length: 17 amino acids. The CDR3 nucleotides read TGTGCCAGCAGCGCATTAGCGGGGGGCCTAACTACAGATACGCAGTATTTT. This translates into CASSALAGGLTTDTQYF.

The V call is TRBV6-5, the J call TRBJ2-5, with D perhaps assigned TRBD1 or TRBD2 (5 bases each). Per germline, CDR1 MNHEY and CDR2 SVGAGI. Trimming removed 5 bases from V and 11 bases from J, with 18 bases in between. There are 13 residues in the CDR3. CDR3 loop: CASSPRGRAFQYF. CDR3 DNA sequence: TGTGCCAGCAGTCCCCGGGGCCGGGCATTTCAGTACTTC.

Remarks on this clone: Other DNA sequences in this specimen translate into the identical CDR3. The gene calls are TRBV2 and TRBJ1-1; D is undetermined. The ends were cut back, 7 bases at V and 1 base at J, with 4 bases in the middle. The CDR3 has 11 amino acids. Germline CDR1 reads SNHLY; CDR2 reads FYNNEI. The CDR3 protein is CASTQNTEAFF. DNA for the CDR3: TGTGCCAGCACACAGAACACTGAAGCTTTCTTT.

Concerning this clone: The junction does not match germline at one end; this may be a read error. The gene calls are TRBV7-7 and TRBJ2-4, with a weak D call TRBD1 (5 bases). CDR1 is SSHAT, CDR2 FNYEAQ, per germline (reference sequence). This CDR3 region has 16 residues. CDR3 residues: CASSLDGQPAKNIQYF. For the CDR3, the DNA is TGTGCTAGCAGCTTGGACGGACAACCAGCCAAAAACATTCAGTACTTC.

The chain joins TRBV6-1 to TRBJ2-2; TRBD2 matches 13 bases. CDR1 is MNHNS and CDR2 is SASEGT in the germline V gene. The CDR3 loop spans 15 amino acids. J lost 5 bases, V lost 7 bases, and 4 bases had no gene match. The CDR3 loop is CASIRTSGGTGELFF. The CDR3 region has the DNA TGTGCCAGCATCAGGACTAGCGGGGGTACCGGGGAGCTGTTTTTT.

This clone was counted once. At one of its ends the junction is not consistent with the germline gene, which may arise from a read error. The chain combines TRBV4-1 with TRBJ2-5, with TRBD2 matching 7 bases. CDR3 length: 12 amino acids. Looked up from germline, CDR1 is MGHRA and CDR2 is YSYEKL. The CDR3: CASSRVGGSRNF. The CDR3 bases are TGCGCCAGCAGCCGTGTGGGGGGGAGCCGAAACTTC.

Notes on this clone: Other nucleotide sequences from this sample produce the same CDR3. The chain has TRBV6-1 and TRBJ2-7; D unclear. V was trimmed by 2 bases and J by 1 base, leaving 9 bases between them. CDR1 and CDR2 from the germline V gene are MNHNS and SASEGT. CDR3 length: 14 residues. CDR3 region: CASSEPSGSYEQYF. CDR3 nucleotide sequence: TGTGCCAGCAGTGAACCTTCCGGGTCCTACGAGCAGTACTTC.

The chain recombines TRBV7-6 with TRBJ1-2; TRBD1 is a possible D gene (6 bases). CDR3 size: 15 residues. V gave up 5 bases and J gave up 0 bases, with 13 bases separating them. CDR1 SGHVS and CDR2 FNYEAQ come from the germline V gene. DNA of the CDR3: TGTGCCAGCAGCCAAATTCAGGGGACTAACTATGGCTACACCTTC. It yields the protein CASSQIQGTNYGYTF.

The CDR3 bases are TGTGCCAGCTCGCAAGAGTACTATACCACGGTTGAGCAGTTCTTC. Encoded protein: CASSQEYYTTVEQFF. V usage is TRBV18 and J usage is TRBJ2-1; no definite D call. The CDR3 totals 15 residues. Trimming cost V 6 bases and J 9 bases, with 21 bases left between them. Germline V gives CDR1 KGHSH, CDR2 LQKENI.

The rearrangement uses TRBV28 and TRBJ1-2; D ambiguous. CDR1 is MDHEN and CDR2 is SYDVKM in the germline V gene. V lost 2 bases, J lost 6 bases, and 13 bases lay in between. The CDR3 has 14 amino acids. The CDR3 nucleotides read TGTGCCAGCAGTTTAAAGCAGAGAACCCATGGCTACACCTTC. This gives the protein CASSLKQRTHGYTF.

Note on this clone: Other DNA sequences from this sample encode an identical CDR3 as well. The chain uses TRBV30 and TRBJ2-7; the D gene is possibly TRBD2 (5 bases). The CDR3 runs 11 residues. The germline CDR1 and CDR2 sequences are GTSNPN and SVGIG (reference sequence). The V end was cut by 1 base, the J end by 4 bases, with 5 bases between. CDR3 loop: CAWSGGYEQYF. CDR3 nucleotide sequence: TGTGCCTGGAGTGGCGGGTACGAGCAGTACTTC.

The rearrangement joins TRBV6-5 to TRBJ2-7; the D gene could be TRBD1 or TRBD2 (5 bases each). The germline V and J ends were trimmed by 6 bases and 3 bases, with 18 bases remaining between them. The germline CDR1 and CDR2 sequences are MNHEY and SVGAGI. The CDR3 has 15 residues. CDR3 loop: CASRDPGPHFYEQYF. CDR3 bases: TGTGCCAGCAGGGACCCGGGACCGCATTTCTACGAGCAGTACTTC.

The chain recombines TRBV2 with TRBJ2-7; possible D gene TRBD1, 5 bases. This CDR3 contains 13 residues. Trimming pared 3 bases from V and 4 bases from J, leaving 10 bases between. The germline V gene has CDR1 SNHLY and CDR2 FYNNEI. The CDR3 DNA follows: TGTGCCAGCAGTGATTCAGGGTTGTACGAGCAGTACTTC. It is translated as CASSDSGLYEQYF.

The chain recombines TRBV19 with TRBJ1-5, with TRBD1 matching 7 bases. V was clipped by 8 bases and J by 6 bases; unmatched bases: 13. Per germline, CDR1 LNHDA and CDR2 SQIVND (reference sequence). This CDR3 spans 15 amino acids. Written as DNA, the CDR3 is TGTGCCAGTGAATACCGACAGGGTTCGGGTCAGCCCCAGCATTTT. Translated, it gives CASEYRQGSGQPQHF. The full variable domain, its missing parts supplied by reference TRBV19 and TRBJ1-5, is DGGITQSPKYLFRKEGQNVTLSCEQNLNHDAMYWYRQDPGQGLRLIYYSQIVNDFQKGDIAEGYSVSREKKESFPLTVTSAQKNPTAFYLCASEYRQGSGQPQHFGDGTRLSIL.

This chain uses TRBV27 with TRBJ1-5, with D perhaps matching TRBD1 (6 bases). Germline V gene sequence: CDR1 MNHEY, CDR2 SMNVEV (reference sequence). V shed 6 bases and J shed 10 bases, with 13 bases lying between them. The CDR3 length is 12 residues. In DNA form, the CDR3 reads TGTGCCAGCAGGACACAGGGTCTACCCCAGCATTTT. Amino acid sequence: CASRTQGLPQHF.

The chain uses TRBV5-1 and TRBJ2-3; possible D gene TRBD1, 6 bases. This CDR3 has 15 amino acids. Between the trimmed V and J ends, which lost 1 base and 0 bases, there was a span of 9 bases. Germline V gene lookup returns CDR1 SGHRS and CDR2 YFSETQ. The DNA of the CDR3 is TGCGCCAGCAGCTTGCAGGACAGTAGCACAGATACGCAGTATTTT. Residues: CASSLQDSSTDTQYF.

The chain has TRBV5-6 and TRBJ2-6; 7 nucleotides match TRBD2. The CDR3 has 16 residues. The V segment lost 1 base and the J segment 2 bases; nucleotides outside the gene matches: 3. Germline lookup yields CDR1 SGHDT and CDR2 YYEEEE. CDR3 loop: CASSLIAGAGANVLTF. The CDR3, as DNA: TGTGCCAGCAGCTTGATCGCGGGGGCTGGGGCCAACGTCCTGACTTTC.

The J gene is TRBJ1-4, the V gene TRBV5-6; TRBD1 matches 7 bases. V was pared by 5 bases and J by 0 bases, with 4 bases of the junction left unmatched. The CDR3 sequence is 15 residues long. Germline values: CDR1 SGHDT, CDR2 YYEEEE. This CDR3 reads CASSPTGATNEKLFF. CDR3 DNA: TGTGCCAGCAGTCCAACAGGGGCAACTAATGAAAAACTGTTTTTT.

This rearrangement joins TRBV2 to TRBJ1-2; D uncertain. V lost 5 bases and J 7 bases, leaving 17 bases between the germline ends. The CDR3 is 14 residues long. Germline values: CDR1 SNHLY, CDR2 FYNNEI. The CDR3 protein is CASSTRTQSSGYTF. The CDR3 coding sequence is TGTGCCAGCAGTACCAGGACGCAGAGTAGTGGCTACACCTTC.

This clone was observed a single time. The CDR3 DNA reads as TGTGCCAGCAGCTTGGTTGAGGGCGGGTCTGGAAACACCATATATTTT. Protein product: CASSLVEGGSGNTIYF. The chain links TRBV5-4 to TRBJ1-3; D is undetermined. This CDR3 contains 16 residues. Trimming left V 0 bases short and J 1 base short, with 11 bases between. Germline V gene data show CDR1 as SGHNT and CDR2 as YYREEE (reference sequence).

The chain couples TRBV11-2 to TRBJ2-5, with 11 bases lining up with TRBD2. The J call may be mistaken, given a closer DNA end match to TRBJ2-7. This CDR3 contains 14 residues. Germline CDR1 is SGHAT and CDR2 is FQNNGV. The CDR3 is CASSPGTSGYEQYF. CDR3 DNA: TGTGCCAGCAGCCCCGGGACTAGCGGCTACGAGCAGTACTTC.

The chain joins TRBV11-3 to TRBJ2-3, with D hard to call. The CDR3 sequence is 12 residues long. Germline V gene lookup returns CDR1 SGHNT and CDR2 YENEEA. Trimming left V 4 bases short and J 8 bases short, with 10 bases between. The CDR3 bases are TGTGCCAGCAGCTCCTTCACTGGTACGCAGTATTTT. Its translation: CASSSFTGTQYF.

V gene TRBV2 combines with J gene TRBJ2-1, with D maybe TRBD1 (6 bases). Germline-derived CDR1 and CDR2 are SNHLY and FYNNEI. The germline V and J ends were trimmed by 10 bases and 9 bases, with 19 bases remaining between them. The CDR3 has 13 amino acids. DNA of the CDR3: TGTGCCATTGCGGACAGAGAAGGTGGTGAGCAGTTCTTC. Protein: CAIADREGGEQFF.

The J gene is TRBJ2-4, the V gene TRBV7-6; D gene uncertain. Trimming took 1 base from V and 1 from J, leaving 14 bases between them. The CDR3 has 17 amino acids. CDR1 and CDR2 (germline): SGHVS, FNYEAQ. The CDR3 here is CASSLGGIQSAKNIQYF. CDR3 nucleotide sequence: TGTGCCAGCAGCTTAGGGGGTATACAGAGCGCCAAAAACATTCAGTACTTC.

This clone was detected a few times. The chain has TRBV28 and TRBJ1-2; D is unclear. The CDR3 has 13 residues. The germline V gene has CDR1 MDHEN and CDR2 SYDVKM. Trimming removed 2 bases from V and 5 bases from J, with 9 bases in between. The DNA of the CDR3 is TGTGCCAGCAGTTTAGCCCACATGTATGGCTACACCTTC. Protein: CASSLAHMYGYTF.

The chain is built from TRBV10-1 and TRBJ2-7; 11 bases agree with TRBD1. Trimming cost V 3 bases and J 2 bases; bases outside gene matches: 3. Looked up from germline, CDR1 is WNHNN and CDR2 is SYGVQD (reference sequence). The CDR3 is 15 amino acids. The chain's CDR3 is CASSDPGQGAYEQYF. The CDR3 DNA reads TGCGCCAGCAGTGACCCGGGACAGGGGGCCTACGAGCAGTACTTC.

The chain recombines TRBV4-1 with TRBJ2-7; 8 nucleotides line up with TRBD1. Looked up from germline, CDR1 is MGHRA and CDR2 is YSYEKL. The CDR3 has 15 residues. With V trimmed by 4 bases and J by 3 bases, 8 bases remained unmatched. DNA for the CDR3: TGCGCCAGCAGCCCTGCGGACAGGGAGTACTACGAGCAGTACTTC. Amino acid sequence: CASSPADREYYEQYF.

V gene TRBV29-1 combines with J gene TRBJ1-1; D possibly corresponds to TRBD1 (5 bases). CDR1 and CDR2 (germline): SQVTM, ANQGSEA. The CDR3 has 12 residues. The ends were cut back, 0 bases at V and 6 bases at J, with 8 bases in the middle. CDR3 loop: CSVEDLGAEAFF. The CDR3 DNA reads as TGCAGCGTTGAAGATCTGGGGGCTGAAGCTTTCTTT.

The chain employs TRBV2 and TRBJ2-7, with 7 nucleotides matching TRBD2. This CDR3 is built from 14 residues. Germline V gene sequence: CDR1 SNHLY, CDR2 FYNNEI. The ends lost 6 bases at V and 5 bases at J; junction bases unmatched: 10. CDR3 DNA: TGTGCCAGCAGGGTGACTAGCTCGTTCGACGAGCAGTACTTC. Translated, it gives CASRVTSSFDEQYF. Complete variable domain (other parts from reference TRBV2 and TRBJ2-7): EPEVTQTPSHQVTQMGQEVILRCVPISNHLYFYWYRQILGQKVEFLVSFYNNEISEKSEIFDDQFSVERPDGSNFTLKIRSTKLEDSAMYFCASRVTSSFDEQYFGPGTRLTVT.

The genes are TRBV19 and TRBJ1-5; tentative D call: TRBD1 (6 bases). The germline CDR1 and CDR2 sequences are LNHDA and SQIVND (reference sequence). This CDR3 is built from 14 residues. V lost 7 bases and J 6 bases, leaving 16 bases between the germline ends. The CDR3 spells CASKGGLEVQPQHF. In DNA form, the CDR3 reads TGTGCCAGTAAAGGGGGGCTTGAGGTTCAGCCCCAGCATTTT.

The gene calls are TRBV19 and TRBJ2-7, with TRBD1 matching over 9 bases. The J segment lost 7 bases and the V segment lost 3 bases, leaving 10 bases of the junction unmatched. This CDR3 region has 15 residues. Germline V gene lookup returns CDR1 LNHDA and CDR2 SQIVND (reference sequence). CDR3 nucleotides: TGTGCCAGTAGTATGCAAGGGACAGGGACCCAAGAGCAGTACTTC. This encodes CASSMQGTGTQEQYF.